These 16 T cell receptor beta chains were sequenced from one sample in a study of OX40 agonist ivuxolimab in advanced cancers. Libraries were prepared by immunoSEQ multiplex PCR; TCRdb keeps only in-frame clonotypes and omits some of them. The profile shows approximately 92,000 clones, 70% to 85% of them singletons. The sequencing used CD4+ or CD8+ T cells sorted from blood, collected in a trial of the OX40 agonist ivuxolimab. These receptors came from an adult with an advanced solid tumor such as melanoma, head and neck, liver or kidney cancer.

The J gene is TRBJ2-1, the V gene TRBV7-9; D remains ambiguous. V lost 1 base to trimming and J lost 0 bases, with 10 bases between them. Germline CDR1 SEHNR, CDR2 FQNEAQ (reference sequence). CDR3 length equals 16 residues. The CDR3 DNA sequence: TGTGCCAGCAGCTTAGACAGAGTCAGCTCCTACAATGAGCAGTTCTTC. Translation gives CASSLDRVSSYNEQFF.

The J gene is TRBJ2-2, the V gene TRBV7-6; D might be TRBD1 or TRBD2, each matching 5 bases. The germline CDR1 and CDR2 sequences are SGHVS and FNYEAQ. The CDR3 runs to 16 residues. V dropped 5 bases and J dropped 2 bases, with 15 bases sitting between them. The CDR3, as DNA: TGTGCCAGCAGCCCTCTGAGAGGGGTTAACACCGGGGAGCTGTTTTTT. It specifies CASSPLRGVNTGELFF.

V usage is TRBV5-8 and J usage is TRBJ1-5, with a weak D call TRBD1 (5 bases). V was pared by 4 bases and J by 0 bases, with 8 bases between. The germline V gene encodes CDR1 SGHTS and CDR2 YDEGEE. The CDR3 is made up of 14 amino acids. The CDR3 protein is CASSEGHSNQPQHF. CDR3 nucleotide sequence: TGTGCCAGCAGCGAAGGACATAGCAATCAGCCCCAGCATTTT.

This clone was recorded a few times. This chain connects TRBV30 to TRBJ1-5, with 8 bases lining up with TRBD1. CDR1 and CDR2 from the germline V gene are GTSNPN and SVGIG (reference sequence). This CDR3 comprises 14 residues. The V and J ends lost 3 bases and 5 bases, in that order; junction bases with no gene match: 6. The CDR3 nucleotides are TGTGCCTGGAGCGGGACAGGATATCATCAGCCCCAGCATTTT. Its protein is CAWSGTGYHQPQHF. Full variable domain (remainder filled in from reference TRBV30 and TRBJ1-5): SQTIHQWPATLVQPVGSPLSLECTVEGTSNPNLYWYRQAAGRGLQLLFYSVGIGQISSEVPQNLSASRPQDRQFILSSKKLLLSDSGFYLCAWSGTGYHQPQHFGDGTRLSIL.

The chain recombines TRBV19 with TRBJ2-7; D is possibly TRBD1 or TRBD2 (5 bases each). CDR1 is LNHDA, CDR2 SQIVND, per germline (reference sequence). The CDR3 runs to 14 residues. Trimming took 7 bases from V and 3 from J, leaving 16 bases between them. The CDR3 spells CASTPTGQFYEQYF. For the CDR3, the DNA is TGTGCCAGTACGCCCACGGGGCAGTTCTACGAGCAGTACTTC.

This chain connects TRBV11-2 to TRBJ2-4, with unresolved D. The CDR3 is 14 amino acids. Germline CDR1 and CDR2: SGHAT and FQNNGV. Trimming stripped 3 bases from V and 2 bases from J, with 8 bases between. For the CDR3, the DNA is TGTGCCAGCAGCTTGGTGGGGACCAAAAACATTCAGTACTTC. Amino acid sequence: CASSLVGTKNIQYF.

The genes are TRBV19 and TRBJ2-1; D is tentatively TRBD1 or TRBD2 (5 bases each). Germline CDR1 LNHDA, CDR2 SQIVND (reference sequence). Trimming cost V 2 bases and J 9 bases, with 11 bases left between them. This CDR3 spans 13 amino acids. This CDR3 is CASSITDGGEQFF. CDR3 DNA: TGTGCCAGTAGTATAACCGATGGGGGTGAGCAGTTCTTC.

This clone was seen once. The chain has TRBV14 and TRBJ2-2; D unclear. This CDR3 contains 17 residues. V was shortened by 3 bases and J by 7 bases, with 21 bases between the two germline ends. The germline CDR1 and CDR2 sequences are SGHDN and FVKESK. The chain's CDR3 is CASSQVVVSHGDGELFF. The CDR3 bases are TGTGCCAGCAGCCAGGTGGTTGTGAGCCACGGAGACGGGGAGCTGTTTTTT.

The chain carries TRBV7-9 and TRBJ1-1; D is undetermined. Germline loops: CDR1 SEHNR, CDR2 FQNEAQ (reference sequence). The CDR3 runs 15 residues. Trimming left V 3 bases short and J 0 bases short, with 11 bases between. CDR3 loop: CASSFVGIMNTEAFF. The CDR3, as DNA: TGTGCCAGCAGCTTTGTTGGCATCATGAACACTGAAGCTTTCTTT.

The sample holds a few counts of this clone. V gene TRBV5-1 combines with J gene TRBJ2-1; 11 bases are a match to TRBD1. The CDR3 loop spans 14 amino acids. The germline V gene has CDR1 SGHRS and CDR2 YFSETQ. V dropped 5 bases and J dropped 9; count of bases not matched to a gene: 7. CDR3 bases: TGCGCCAGCAGGCGAGAGGGACAGGGGGGTGAGCAGTTCTTC. Amino acid sequence: CASRREGQGGEQFF.

The rearrangement uses TRBV19 and TRBJ2-2; D unresolved. There are 14 residues in the CDR3. The V gene lost 2 bases and the J gene lost 2 bases, with 6 bases spanning the gap. The germline V gene has CDR1 LNHDA and CDR2 SQIVND (reference sequence). The CDR3 DNA follows: TGTGCCAGTAGTATAAAGGCTAACACCGGGGAGCTGTTTTTT. Amino acids: CASSIKANTGELFF.

The chain uses TRBV27 and TRBJ2-3; 11 nucleotides match TRBD2. Germline lookup yields CDR1 MNHEY and CDR2 SMNVEV (reference sequence). The length of the CDR3 is 18 residues. V was clipped by 4 bases and J by 5 bases; unmatched bases: 14. CDR3 DNA: TGTGCCAGCAGTTCCACGGCGGGCAGACTAGCGGGAATAGATACGCAGTATTTT. It translates to CASSSTAGRLAGIDTQYF.

The chain carries TRBV6-5 and TRBJ2-7; the D gene could be TRBD1 or TRBD2 (5 bases each). The CDR3 extends over 16 amino acids. The V gene lost 2 bases and the J gene lost 6 bases, with 20 bases spanning the gap. Germline V gene data show CDR1 as MNHEY and CDR2 as SVGAGI. The CDR3 DNA reads TGTGCCAGCAGTTACCGGGACCCAACGCAGGGAAGCGAGCAGTACTTC. Translated, it gives CASSYRDPTQGSEQYF.

This clone was recorded a few times. V gene TRBV7-8 combines with J gene TRBJ2-2; 7 nucleotides match TRBD2. The germline CDR1 and CDR2 sequences are SGHVS and FQNEAQ. J was trimmed by 0 bases and V by 5 bases; bases with no gene match: 9. The CDR3 runs 17 residues. The CDR3 DNA sequence: TGTGCCAGCAGCCCGCTGCGGGAGCTGACGAACACCGGGGAGCTGTTTTTT. Protein sequence: CASSPLRELTNTGELFF.

The chain has TRBV2 and TRBJ1-6; D possibly corresponds to TRBD1 (5 bases). The CDR3 is made up of 14 amino acids. The germline CDR1 and CDR2 sequences are SNHLY and FYNNEI. V lost 8 bases to trimming and J lost 10 bases, with 18 bases between them. The CDR3: CASVGARSGSPLHF. In DNA, the CDR3 is TGTGCCAGCGTAGGGGCCAGGTCAGGATCACCCCTCCACTTT.

This chain uses TRBV7-2 with TRBJ1-5; 11 bases map to TRBD1. The CDR3 is 16 residues long. J was trimmed by 6 bases and V by 5 bases; bases with no gene match: 9. From germline, CDR1 is SGHTA and CDR2 FQGNSA. CDR3 sequence: CASSRGTGGIGQPQHF. The DNA of the CDR3 is TGTGCCAGCAGCCGGGGGACAGGGGGGATCGGTCAGCCCCAGCATTTT.